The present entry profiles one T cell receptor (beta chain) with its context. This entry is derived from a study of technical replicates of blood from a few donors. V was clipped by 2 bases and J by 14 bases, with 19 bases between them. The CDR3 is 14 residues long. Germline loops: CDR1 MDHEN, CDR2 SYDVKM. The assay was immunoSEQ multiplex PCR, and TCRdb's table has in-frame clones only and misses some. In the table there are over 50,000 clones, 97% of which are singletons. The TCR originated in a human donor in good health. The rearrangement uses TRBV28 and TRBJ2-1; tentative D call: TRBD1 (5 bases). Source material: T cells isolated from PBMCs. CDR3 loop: CASSLKAPVRVKFF. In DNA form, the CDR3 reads TGTGCCAGCAGTTTAAAAGCCCCTGTCAGGGTCAAGTTCTTC. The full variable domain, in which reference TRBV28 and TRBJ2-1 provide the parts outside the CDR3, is DVKVTQSSRYLVKRTGEKVFLECVQDMDHENMFWYRQDPGLGLRLIYFSYDVKMKEKGDIPEGYSVSREKKERFSLILESASTNQTSMYLCASSLKAPVRVKFFGPGTRLTVL.